These 19 T cell receptor beta chains were all obtained from the same sample, sequenced in a study of STAT5B mutations in CD4+ large granular lymphocyte leukemia. Clones were sequenced by immunoSEQ multiplex PCR, and TCRdb holds only the in-frame ones, with some missing. The data show roughly 23,000 clones, 82% seen once. The sequencing sample was made of CD4+ T cells from blood buffy coats. Receptors were obtained from a human donor in good health.

The chain carries TRBV6-5 and TRBJ1-2, with unresolved D. V was cut by 2 bases and J by 7 bases, with 14 bases left in between. The CDR3 consists of 14 residues. Germline V gives CDR1 MNHEY, CDR2 SVGAGI. CDR3 nucleotides: TGTGCCAGCAGTTACGATGTAGGGATGAGTGGCTACACCTTC. It specifies CASSYDVGMSGYTF.

The chain employs TRBV27 and TRBJ2-7, with 7 positions matching TRBD2. The V and J ends lost 3 bases and 4 bases, in that order; junction bases with no gene match: 6. Per germline, CDR1 MNHEY and CDR2 SMNVEV (reference sequence). This CDR3 is built from 14 residues. DNA of the CDR3: TGTGCCAGCAGTTTCAGACTAGCCCAATACGAGCAGTACTTC. It encodes CASSFRLAQYEQYF.

The chain links TRBV30 to TRBJ1-5; TRBD1 might be the D (5 bases). Deletions cut 0 bases from V and 9 bases from J, with 12 bases between. This CDR3 comprises 13 residues. Per germline, CDR1 GTSNPN and CDR2 SVGIG (reference sequence). CDR3 DNA: TGTGCCTGGAGTGTACTAGAGGGACGGCCCCAGCATTTT. Translation gives CAWSVLEGRPQHF. Full variable domain (rest looked up from reference TRBV30 and TRBJ1-5): SQTIHQWPATLVQPVGSPLSLECTVEGTSNPNLYWYRQAAGRGLQLLFYSVGIGQISSEVPQNLSASRPQDRQFILSSKKLLLSDSGFYLCAWSVLEGRPQHFGDGTRLSIL.

In this sample, this clone turned up a few times. This CDR3 is also generated by other DNA sequences in the sample. The chain recombines TRBV29-1 with TRBJ1-2; no clear D. V was trimmed by 4 bases and J by 5 bases, leaving 8 bases between them. In germline, CDR1 is SQVTM, CDR2 ANQGSEA. CDR3 size: 11 residues. CDR3 DNA sequence: TGCAGCGTTGGCCAGGATTATGGCTACACCTTC. This sequence encodes CSVGQDYGYTF.

The rearrangement joins TRBV7-2 to TRBJ1-4, with 8 bases matching TRBD1. This CDR3 is built from 14 residues. Germline trimming cut 5 bases from V and 7 bases from J; bases unmatched to any gene: 6. Germline V gene lookup returns CDR1 SGHTA and CDR2 FQGNSA. The CDR3 sequence is CASSRDRGSEKLFF. The CDR3, as DNA: TGTGCCAGCAGCCGCGACAGGGGTAGTGAAAAACTGTTTTTT.

This chain links TRBV30 with TRBJ1-2; D perhaps matches TRBD1 (5 bases). In germline, CDR1 is GTSNPN, CDR2 SVGIG (reference sequence). The CDR3 consists of 14 residues. Trimming left V 1 base short and J 9 bases short, with 18 bases between. CDR3 in DNA: TGTGCCTGGAGTGGGGACGATCCCCCCCCGCGCTACACCTTC. This sequence encodes CAWSGDDPPPRYTF.

The V gene is TRBV5-1, the J gene TRBJ2-5, with D perhaps matching TRBD2 (5 bases). With 0 bases removed from V and 2 bases from J, the gap between germline ends came to 8 bases. Germline V CDR1 and CDR2: SGHRS, YFSETQ. The CDR3 totals 14 residues. The CDR3 DNA is TGCGCCAGCAGCTTGGTCCCGGGGCAAGAGACCCAGTACTTC. Its protein is CASSLVPGQETQYF. Variable domain in full (rest from reference TRBV5-1 and TRBJ2-5): KAGVTQTPRYLIKTRGQQVTLSCSPISGHRSVSWYQQTPGQGLQFLFEYFSETQRNKGNFPGRFSGRQFSNSRSEMNVSTLELGDSALYLCASSLVPGQETQYFGPGTRLLVL.

This clone has just one count. The chain joins TRBV7-9 to TRBJ2-3; 11 bases fit TRBD2. V shed 5 bases and J 0 bases; nucleotides not matched to a gene: 4. The germline gives CDR1 SEHNR, CDR2 FQNEAQ (reference sequence). This CDR3 comprises 16 residues. The CDR3: CASSPRLAGSTDTQYF. For the CDR3, the DNA is TGTGCCAGCAGCCCTAGACTAGCGGGGAGCACAGATACGCAGTATTTT.

The V and J genes are TRBV27 and TRBJ2-3, with 7 nucleotides matching TRBD1. The CDR3 has 16 amino acids. The V gene's germline CDR1 is MNHEY and CDR2 SMNVEV (reference sequence). With 1 base clipped from V and 0 bases from J, the junction kept 4 bases outside the gene matches. The CDR3 region has the DNA TGTGCCAGCAGTTTATTGGGACAGCCTAGCACAGATACGCAGTATTTT. This sequence encodes CASSLLGQPSTDTQYF.

The sample holds a few counts of this clone. The rearrangement links TRBV7-2 to TRBJ1-1, with D unclear. The germline V and J ends were trimmed by 2 bases and 1 base, with 8 bases remaining between them. Germline V gene sequence: CDR1 SGHTA, CDR2 FQGNSA. This CDR3 spans 14 amino acids. Here the CDR3 reads CASSLRRENTEAFF. DNA for the CDR3: TGTGCCAGCAGCTTAAGGCGTGAGAACACTGAAGCTTTCTTT.

This sequence joins TRBV28 and TRBJ1-5; D remains ambiguous. V was trimmed by 6 bases and J by 5 bases, leaving 17 bases between them. The CDR3 contains 15 residues. CDR1 is MDHEN, CDR2 SYDVKM, per germline. CDR3 DNA sequence: TGTGCCAGCAGGGGAGGAGACTCCTGGTATCAGCCCCAGCATTTT. Amino acid sequence: CASRGGDSWYQPQHF.

The rearrangement links TRBV4-3 to TRBJ2-7; 7 bases match TRBD1. CDR3 length equals 14 residues. Germline CDR1 LGHNA, CDR2 YSLEER. J lost 1 base, V lost 4 bases, and 4 bases had no gene match. The CDR3 region has the DNA TGCGCCAGCAGCCGCGGACAGGAGTCCTACGAGCAGTACTTC. It translates to CASSRGQESYEQYF.

The chain carries TRBV6-1 and TRBJ2-2; 7 positions match TRBD1. Germline CDR1 and CDR2: MNHNS and SASEGT. The CDR3 is 14 amino acids. V trimming: 7 bases; J trimming: 7 bases; junction bases outside the gene matches: 9. The CDR3 sequence: CASTPRQGDGELFF. CDR3 bases: TGTGCCAGCACTCCACGACAGGGCGACGGGGAGCTGTTTTTT.

The gene calls are TRBV6-5 and TRBJ2-3; 9 positions match TRBD2. CDR1 is MNHEY and CDR2 is SVGAGI in the germline V gene. CDR3 size: 13 residues. Losses at the gene ends were 6 bases for V and 3 bases for J; bases not matched to a gene: 1. The DNA for the CDR3 is TGTGCCAGCAGGCTAGCGGGGACAGATACGCAGTATTTT. The encoded protein is CASRLAGTDTQYF.

The chain links TRBV5-4 to TRBJ2-7; tentatively, D is TRBD1 or TRBD2 (5 bases each). Germline CDR1 and CDR2: SGHNT and YYREEE (reference sequence). Trimming removed 0 bases from V and 0 bases from J, with 13 bases in between. The CDR3 is made up of 16 amino acids. The CDR3 spells CASSLGGAGSSYEQYF. For the CDR3, the DNA is TGTGCCAGCAGCTTGGGAGGCGCAGGGAGCTCCTACGAGCAGTACTTC. Using reference TRBV5-4 and TRBJ2-7 for the parts outside the CDR3, the full variable domain is ETGVTQSPTHLIKTRGQQVTLRCSSQSGHNTVSWYQQALGQGPQFIFQYYREEENGRGNFPPRFSGLQFPNYSSELNVNALELDDSALYLCASSLGGAGSSYEQYFGPGTRLTVT.

This clone was detected only a few times. The sample contains more than one DNA sequence encoding this CDR3. V is TRBV19 and J is TRBJ1-1; D is unresolved. From germline, CDR1 is LNHDA and CDR2 SQIVND (reference sequence). The CDR3 extends over 14 amino acids. Trimming left V 2 bases short and J 3 bases short, with 10 bases between. The CDR3 nucleotides are TGTGCCAGTAGTATACGGGCTGGATACACTGAAGCTTTCTTT. This sequence encodes CASSIRAGYTEAFF.

The V call is TRBV19, the J call TRBJ2-1; TRBD2 aligns across 9 bases. V was pared by 5 bases and J by 8 bases, with 4 bases of the junction left unmatched. The CDR3 spans 13 residues. CDR1 and CDR2 (germline): LNHDA, SQIVND (reference sequence). CDR3 in amino acids: CASSFKRGDEQFF. In nucleotides, the CDR3 is TGTGCCAGTAGTTTCAAGCGGGGGGATGAGCAGTTCTTC.

The genes are TRBV11-1 and TRBJ1-1; maybe TRBD1 (5 bases). The CDR3 is 14 amino acids. CDR1 is SGHAT and CDR2 is FQDESV in the germline V gene (reference sequence). The V and J ends lost 1 base and 1 base respectively, with 7 bases between them. CDR3 sequence: CASSLGRGNTEAFF. For the CDR3, the DNA is TGTGCCAGCAGCTTAGGGAGGGGGAACACTGAAGCTTTCTTT.

This clone was detected a few times. The chain combines TRBV19 with TRBJ1-5; TRBD1 might be the D (6 bases). This CDR3 has 14 residues. Trimming removed 3 bases at V and 0 bases at J, with 6 bases between. Germline-derived CDR1 and CDR2 are LNHDA and SQIVND (reference sequence). Written as DNA, the CDR3 is TGTGCCAGTAGTATGGGACATAGCAATCAGCCCCAGCATTTT. Its translation: CASSMGHSNQPQHF.